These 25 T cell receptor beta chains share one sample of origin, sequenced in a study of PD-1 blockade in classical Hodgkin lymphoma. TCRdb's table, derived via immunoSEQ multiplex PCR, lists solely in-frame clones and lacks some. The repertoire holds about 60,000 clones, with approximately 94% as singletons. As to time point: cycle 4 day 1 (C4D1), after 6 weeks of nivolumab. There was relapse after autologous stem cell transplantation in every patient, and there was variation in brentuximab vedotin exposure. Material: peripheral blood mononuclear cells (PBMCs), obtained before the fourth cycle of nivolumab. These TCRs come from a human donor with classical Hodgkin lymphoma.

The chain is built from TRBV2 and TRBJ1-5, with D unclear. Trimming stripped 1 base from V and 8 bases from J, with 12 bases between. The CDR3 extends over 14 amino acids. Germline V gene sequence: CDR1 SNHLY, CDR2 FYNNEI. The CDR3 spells CASSEGLGVKPQHF. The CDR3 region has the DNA TGTGCCAGCAGTGAAGGTCTGGGTGTTAAGCCCCAGCATTTT.

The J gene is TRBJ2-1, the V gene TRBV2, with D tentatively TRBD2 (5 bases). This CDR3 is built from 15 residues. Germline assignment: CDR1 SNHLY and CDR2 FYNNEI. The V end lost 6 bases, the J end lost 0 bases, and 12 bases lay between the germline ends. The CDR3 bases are TGTGCCAGCAGCCAAGAAGCGGTCTCCTACAATGAGCAGTTCTTC. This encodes CASSQEAVSYNEQFF.

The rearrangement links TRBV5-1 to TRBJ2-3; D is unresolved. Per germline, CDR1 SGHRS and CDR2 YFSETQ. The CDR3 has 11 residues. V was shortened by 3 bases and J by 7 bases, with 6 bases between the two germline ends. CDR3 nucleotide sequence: TGCGCCAGCAGCTCGAAGAATACGCAGTATTTT. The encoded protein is CASSSKNTQYF.

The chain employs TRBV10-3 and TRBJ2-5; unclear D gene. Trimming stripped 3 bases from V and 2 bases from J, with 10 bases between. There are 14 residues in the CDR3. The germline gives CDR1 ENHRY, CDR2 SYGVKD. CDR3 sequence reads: CAISDPVKQETQYF. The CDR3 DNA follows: TGTGCCATCAGTGACCCCGTAAAGCAAGAGACCCAGTACTTC.

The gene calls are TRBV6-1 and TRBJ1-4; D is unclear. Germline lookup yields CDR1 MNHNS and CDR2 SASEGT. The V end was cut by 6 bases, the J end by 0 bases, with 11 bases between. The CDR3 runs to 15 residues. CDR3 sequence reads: CASRADHTTNEKLFF. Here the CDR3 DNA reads TGTGCCAGCAGGGCAGATCATACAACTAATGAAAAACTGTTTTTT.

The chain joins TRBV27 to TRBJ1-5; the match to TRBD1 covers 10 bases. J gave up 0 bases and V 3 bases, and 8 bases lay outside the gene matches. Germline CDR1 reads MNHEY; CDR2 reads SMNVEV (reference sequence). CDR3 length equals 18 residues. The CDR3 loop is CASSLAGTGVYSNQPQHF. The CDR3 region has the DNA TGTGCCAGCAGTTTGGCTGGGACAGGGGTTTATAGCAATCAGCCCCAGCATTTT.

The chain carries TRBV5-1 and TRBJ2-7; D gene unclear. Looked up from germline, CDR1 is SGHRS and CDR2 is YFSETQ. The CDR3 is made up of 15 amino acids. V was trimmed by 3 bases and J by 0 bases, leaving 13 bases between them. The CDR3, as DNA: TGCGCCAGCAGCTCCGTGGGAAGCATCTCCTACGAGCAGTACTTC. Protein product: CASSSVGSISYEQYF.

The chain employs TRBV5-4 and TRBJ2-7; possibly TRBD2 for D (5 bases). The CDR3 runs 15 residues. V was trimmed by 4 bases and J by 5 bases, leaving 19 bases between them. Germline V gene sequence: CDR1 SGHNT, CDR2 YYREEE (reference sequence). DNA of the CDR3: TGTGCCAGCAGCGGCGCGGGTGGTAGCACCGACGAGCAGTACTTC. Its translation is CASSGAGGSTDEQYF.

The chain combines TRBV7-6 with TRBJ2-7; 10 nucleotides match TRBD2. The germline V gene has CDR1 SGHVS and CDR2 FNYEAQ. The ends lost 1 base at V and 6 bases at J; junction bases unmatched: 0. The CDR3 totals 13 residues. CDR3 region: CASSLVAGGEQYF. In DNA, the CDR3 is TGTGCCAGCAGCTTAGTAGCGGGAGGCGAGCAGTACTTC.

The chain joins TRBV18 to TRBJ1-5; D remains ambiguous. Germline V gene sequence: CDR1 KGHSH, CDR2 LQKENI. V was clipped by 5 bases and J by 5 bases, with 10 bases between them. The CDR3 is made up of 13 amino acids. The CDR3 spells CASSTQGDQPQHF. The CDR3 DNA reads TGTGCCAGCTCAACACAAGGCGATCAGCCCCAGCATTTT.

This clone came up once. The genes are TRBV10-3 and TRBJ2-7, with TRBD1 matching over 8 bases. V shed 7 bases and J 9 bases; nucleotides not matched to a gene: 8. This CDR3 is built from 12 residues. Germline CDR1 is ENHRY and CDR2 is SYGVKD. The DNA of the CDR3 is TGTGCCATCAAAGCAGGGGGCCACGGGCAGTACTTC. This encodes CAIKAGGHGQYF.

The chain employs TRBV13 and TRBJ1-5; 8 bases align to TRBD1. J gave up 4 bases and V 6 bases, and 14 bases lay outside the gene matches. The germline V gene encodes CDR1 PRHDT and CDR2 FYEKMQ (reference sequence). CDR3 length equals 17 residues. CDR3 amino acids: CASRPENQGAMNQPQHF. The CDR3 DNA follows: TGTGCCAGCAGGCCGGAGAACCAGGGGGCGATGAATCAGCCCCAGCATTTT.

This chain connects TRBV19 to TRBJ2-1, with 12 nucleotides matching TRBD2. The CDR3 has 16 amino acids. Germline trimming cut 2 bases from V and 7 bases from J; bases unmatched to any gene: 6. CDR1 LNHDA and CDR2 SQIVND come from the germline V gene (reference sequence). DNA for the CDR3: TGTGCCAGTAGTATACTAGCGGGAGGGCCGCAGAATGAGCAGTTCTTC. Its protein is CASSILAGGPQNEQFF.

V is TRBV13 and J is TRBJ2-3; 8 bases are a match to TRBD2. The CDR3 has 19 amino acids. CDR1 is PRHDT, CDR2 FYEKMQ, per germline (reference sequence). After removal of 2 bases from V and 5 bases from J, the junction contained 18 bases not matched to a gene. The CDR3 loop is CASSLRDGGAGAIGDTQYF. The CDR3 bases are TGTGCCAGCAGCTTACGTGACGGGGGAGCGGGGGCCATTGGAGATACGCAGTATTTT.

The CDR3 DNA reads as TGTGCCAGCAGCGTACCGACCCTGAACACTGAAGCTTTCTTT. It yields the protein CASSVPTLNTEAFF. The chain employs TRBV9 and TRBJ1-1; D not certain. V lost 1 base to trimming and J lost 0 bases, with 7 bases between them. Germline V gene sequence: CDR1 SGDLS, CDR2 YYNGEE. The CDR3 is 14 amino acids.

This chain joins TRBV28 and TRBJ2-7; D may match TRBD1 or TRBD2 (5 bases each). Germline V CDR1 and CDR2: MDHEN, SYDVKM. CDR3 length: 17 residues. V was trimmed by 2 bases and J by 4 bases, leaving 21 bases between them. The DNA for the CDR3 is TGTGCCAGCAGTTTAAGTCCGGGACCGTATTTTTTTTACGAGCAGTACTTC. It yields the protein CASSLSPGPYFFYEQYF.

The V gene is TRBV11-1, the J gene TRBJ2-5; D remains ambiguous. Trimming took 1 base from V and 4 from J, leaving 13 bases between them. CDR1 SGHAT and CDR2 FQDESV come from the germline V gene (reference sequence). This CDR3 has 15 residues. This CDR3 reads CASSLVGYVGETQYF. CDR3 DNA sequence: TGTGCCAGCAGCTTAGTGGGGTATGTAGGAGAGACCCAGTACTTC.

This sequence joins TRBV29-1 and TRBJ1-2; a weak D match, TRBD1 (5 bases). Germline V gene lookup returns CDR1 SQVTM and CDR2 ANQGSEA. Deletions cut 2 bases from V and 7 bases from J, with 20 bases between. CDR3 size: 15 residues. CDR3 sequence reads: CSVENYSRGAGGYTF. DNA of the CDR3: TGCAGCGTTGAAAACTACTCGCGCGGGGCGGGTGGCTACACCTTC.

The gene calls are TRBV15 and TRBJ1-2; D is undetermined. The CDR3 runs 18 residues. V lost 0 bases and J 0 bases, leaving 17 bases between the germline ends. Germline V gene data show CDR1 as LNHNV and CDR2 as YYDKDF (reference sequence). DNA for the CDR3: TGTGCCACCAGCAGAGATCAAAGACGGATAGGGTCTAACTATGGCTACACCTTC. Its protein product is CATSRDQRRIGSNYGYTF.

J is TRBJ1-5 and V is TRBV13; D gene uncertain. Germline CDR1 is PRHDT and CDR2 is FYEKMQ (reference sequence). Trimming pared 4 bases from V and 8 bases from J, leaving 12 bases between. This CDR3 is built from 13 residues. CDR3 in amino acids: CASSSEKMEPQHF. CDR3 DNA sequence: TGTGCCAGCAGCTCCGAAAAGATGGAGCCCCAGCATTTT. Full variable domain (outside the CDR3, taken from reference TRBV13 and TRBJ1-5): AAGVIQSPRHLIKEKRETATLKCYPIPRHDTVYWYQQGPGQDPQFLISFYEKMQSDKGSIPDRFSAQQFSDYHSELNMSSLELGDSALYFCASSSEKMEPQHFGDGTRLSIL.

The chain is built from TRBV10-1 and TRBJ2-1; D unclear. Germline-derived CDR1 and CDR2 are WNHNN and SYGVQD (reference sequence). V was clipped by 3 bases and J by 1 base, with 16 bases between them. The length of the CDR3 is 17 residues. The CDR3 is CASSERSWYLSYNEQFF. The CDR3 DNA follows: TGCGCCAGCAGTGAACGAAGCTGGTATCTTTCCTACAATGAGCAGTTCTTC.

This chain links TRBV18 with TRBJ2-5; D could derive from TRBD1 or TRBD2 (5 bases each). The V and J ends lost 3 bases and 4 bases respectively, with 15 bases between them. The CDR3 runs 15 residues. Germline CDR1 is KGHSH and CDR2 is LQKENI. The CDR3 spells CASSPPGRLRETQYF. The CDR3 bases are TGTGCCAGCTCACCCCCGGGACGATTAAGAGAGACCCAGTACTTC.

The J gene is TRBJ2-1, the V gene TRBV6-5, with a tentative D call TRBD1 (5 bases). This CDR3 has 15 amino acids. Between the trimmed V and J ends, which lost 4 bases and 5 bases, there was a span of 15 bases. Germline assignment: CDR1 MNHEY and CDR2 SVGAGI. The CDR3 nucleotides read TGTGCCAGCAGTTCTTTGGCAGGGATGGACAATGAGCAGTTCTTC. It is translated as CASSSLAGMDNEQFF.

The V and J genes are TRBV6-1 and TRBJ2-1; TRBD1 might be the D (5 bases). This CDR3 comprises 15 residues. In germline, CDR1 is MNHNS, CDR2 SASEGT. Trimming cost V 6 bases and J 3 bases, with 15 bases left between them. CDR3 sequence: CASRAQGYLYNEQFF. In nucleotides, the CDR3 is TGTGCCAGCAGGGCCCAGGGTTACCTCTACAATGAGCAGTTCTTC.

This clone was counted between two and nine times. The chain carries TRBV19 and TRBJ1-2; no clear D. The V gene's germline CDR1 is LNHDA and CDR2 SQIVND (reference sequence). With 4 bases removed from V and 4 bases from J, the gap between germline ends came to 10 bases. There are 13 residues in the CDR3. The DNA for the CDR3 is TGTGCCAGTAGTACTCGGAGGAGCTATGGCTACACCTTC. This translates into CASSTRRSYGYTF.